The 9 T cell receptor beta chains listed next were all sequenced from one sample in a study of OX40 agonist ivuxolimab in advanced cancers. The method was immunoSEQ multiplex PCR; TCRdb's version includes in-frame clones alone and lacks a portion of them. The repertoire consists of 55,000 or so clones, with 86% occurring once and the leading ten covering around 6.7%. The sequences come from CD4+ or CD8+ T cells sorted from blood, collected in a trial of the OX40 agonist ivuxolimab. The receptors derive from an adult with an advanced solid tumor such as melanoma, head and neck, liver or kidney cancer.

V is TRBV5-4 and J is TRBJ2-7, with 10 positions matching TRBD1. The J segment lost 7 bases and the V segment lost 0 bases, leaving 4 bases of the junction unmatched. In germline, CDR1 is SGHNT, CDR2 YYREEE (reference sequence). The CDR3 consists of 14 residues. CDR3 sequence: CASSLGQGQGEQYF. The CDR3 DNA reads TGTGCCAGCAGCTTGGGACAGGGACAGGGGGAGCAGTACTTC.

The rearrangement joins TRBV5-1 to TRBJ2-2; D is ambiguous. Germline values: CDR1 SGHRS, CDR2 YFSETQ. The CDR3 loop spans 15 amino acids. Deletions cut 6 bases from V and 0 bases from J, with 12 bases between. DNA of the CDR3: TGCGCCAGCACATCGACGGTTCCGAACACCGGGGAGCTGTTTTTT. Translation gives CASTSTVPNTGELFF.

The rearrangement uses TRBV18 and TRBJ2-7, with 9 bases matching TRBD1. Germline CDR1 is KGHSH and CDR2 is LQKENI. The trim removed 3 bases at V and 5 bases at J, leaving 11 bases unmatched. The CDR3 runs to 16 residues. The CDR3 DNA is TGTGCCAGCTCACCCCAACCGGGACAGGGAACCGACGAGCAGTACTTC. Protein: CASSPQPGQGTDEQYF.

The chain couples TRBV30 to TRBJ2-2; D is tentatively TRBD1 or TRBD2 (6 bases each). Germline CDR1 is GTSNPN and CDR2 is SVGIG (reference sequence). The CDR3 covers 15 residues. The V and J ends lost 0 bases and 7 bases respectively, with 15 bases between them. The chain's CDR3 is CAWSVRGPTGGELFF. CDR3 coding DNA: TGTGCCTGGAGTGTACGGGGGCCAACTGGCGGGGAGCTGTTTTTT.

CDR3 amino acids: CASSLLALNSYEQYF. The CDR3 DNA follows: TGTGCCAGCAGCTTGCTAGCCCTAAACTCCTACGAGCAGTACTTC. This sequence joins TRBV5-6 and TRBJ2-7; D is perhaps TRBD2 (5 bases). Germline V gene data show CDR1 as SGHDT and CDR2 as YYEEEE. V lost 1 base to trimming and J lost 0 bases, with 11 bases between them. The CDR3 spans 15 residues. The full variable domain, rest sourced from reference TRBV5-6 and TRBJ2-7, is DAGVTQSPTHLIKTRGQQVTLRCSPKSGHDTVSWYQQALGQGPQFIFQYYEEEERQRGNFPDRFSGHQFPNYSSELNVNALLLGDSALYLCASSLLALNSYEQYFGPGTRLTVT.

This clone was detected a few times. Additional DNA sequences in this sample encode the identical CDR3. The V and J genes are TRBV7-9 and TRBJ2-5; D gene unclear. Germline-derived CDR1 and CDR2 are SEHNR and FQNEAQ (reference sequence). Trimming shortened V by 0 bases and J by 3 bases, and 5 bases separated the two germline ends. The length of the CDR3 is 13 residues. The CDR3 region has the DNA TGTGCCAGCAGCTTAGCTCTAGAAGAGACCCAGTACTTC. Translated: CASSLALEETQYF. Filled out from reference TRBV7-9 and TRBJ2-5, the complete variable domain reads DTGVSQNPRHKITKRGQNVTFRCDPISEHNRLYWYRQTLGQGPEFLTYFQNEAQLEKSRLLSDRFSAERPKGSFSTLEIQRTEQGDSAMYLCASSLALEETQYFGPGTRLLVL.

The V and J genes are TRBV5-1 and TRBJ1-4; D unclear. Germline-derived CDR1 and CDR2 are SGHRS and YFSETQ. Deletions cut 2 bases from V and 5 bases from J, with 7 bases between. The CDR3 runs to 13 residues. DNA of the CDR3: TGCGCCAGCAGCTTAGGTTTAAATGAAAAACTGTTTTTT. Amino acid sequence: CASSLGLNEKLFF.

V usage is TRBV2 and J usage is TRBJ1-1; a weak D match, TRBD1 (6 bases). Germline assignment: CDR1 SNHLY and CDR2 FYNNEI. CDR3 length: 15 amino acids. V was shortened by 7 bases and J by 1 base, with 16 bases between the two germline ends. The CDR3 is CASIVEMTGNTEAFF. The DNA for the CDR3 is TGTGCCAGCATCGTTGAGATGACAGGGAACACTGAAGCTTTCTTT.

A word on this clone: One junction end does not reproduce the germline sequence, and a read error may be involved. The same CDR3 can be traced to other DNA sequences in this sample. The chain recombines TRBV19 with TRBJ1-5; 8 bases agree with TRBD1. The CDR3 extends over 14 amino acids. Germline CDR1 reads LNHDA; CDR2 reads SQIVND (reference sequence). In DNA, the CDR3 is TGCGCCAGTACCATCCGGACAGGGAATCAGCCCCAGCATTTT. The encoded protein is CASTIRTGNQPQHF.